This TCR beta chain stems from a study of cytomegalovirus exposure and HLA in healthy donors. PCR employed 60 Vbeta and 13 Jbeta primers. Assay: immunoSEQ multiplex PCR; the TCRdb copy retains only in-frame clones and omits some. Its table records roughly 100,000 clones. The CDR3 runs 13 residues. V lost 3 bases and J lost 2; bases outside the gene matches: 0. Germline assignment: CDR1 SGHAT and CDR2 FQNNGV. The sample comprised PBMCs. The receptor's source is a man aged 35 to 55 in good health and CMV-seronegative. The V and J genes are TRBV11-2 and TRBJ2-7, with 8 bases fitting TRBD2. The CDR3 DNA follows: TGTGCCAGCAGCTTGGGACTAGCCTACGAGCAGTACTTC. Its protein is CASSLGLAYEQYF.